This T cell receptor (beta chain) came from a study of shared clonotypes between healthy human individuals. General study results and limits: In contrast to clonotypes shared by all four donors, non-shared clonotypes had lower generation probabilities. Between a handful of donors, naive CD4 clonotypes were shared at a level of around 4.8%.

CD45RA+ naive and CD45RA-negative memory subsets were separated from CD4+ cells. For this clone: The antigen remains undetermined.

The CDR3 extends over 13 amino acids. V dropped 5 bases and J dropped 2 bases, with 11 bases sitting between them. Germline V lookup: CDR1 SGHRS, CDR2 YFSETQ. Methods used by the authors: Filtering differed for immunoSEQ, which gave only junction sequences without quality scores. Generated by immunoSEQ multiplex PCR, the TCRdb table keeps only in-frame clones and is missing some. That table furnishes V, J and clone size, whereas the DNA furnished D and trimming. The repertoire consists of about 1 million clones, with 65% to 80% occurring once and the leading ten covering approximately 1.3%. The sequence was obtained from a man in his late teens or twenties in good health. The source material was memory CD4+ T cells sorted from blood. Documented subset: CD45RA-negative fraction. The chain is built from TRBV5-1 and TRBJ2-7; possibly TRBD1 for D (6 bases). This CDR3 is CASSSQGTYEQYF. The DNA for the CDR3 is TGCGCCAGCAGTTCTCAGGGGACCTACGAGCAGTACTTC. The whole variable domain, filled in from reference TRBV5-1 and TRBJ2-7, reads KAGVTQTPRYLIKTRGQQVTLSCSPISGHRSVSWYQQTPGQGLQFLFEYFSETQRNKGNFPGRFSGRQFSNSRSEMNVSTLELGDSALYLCASSSQGTYEQYFGPGTRLTVT.